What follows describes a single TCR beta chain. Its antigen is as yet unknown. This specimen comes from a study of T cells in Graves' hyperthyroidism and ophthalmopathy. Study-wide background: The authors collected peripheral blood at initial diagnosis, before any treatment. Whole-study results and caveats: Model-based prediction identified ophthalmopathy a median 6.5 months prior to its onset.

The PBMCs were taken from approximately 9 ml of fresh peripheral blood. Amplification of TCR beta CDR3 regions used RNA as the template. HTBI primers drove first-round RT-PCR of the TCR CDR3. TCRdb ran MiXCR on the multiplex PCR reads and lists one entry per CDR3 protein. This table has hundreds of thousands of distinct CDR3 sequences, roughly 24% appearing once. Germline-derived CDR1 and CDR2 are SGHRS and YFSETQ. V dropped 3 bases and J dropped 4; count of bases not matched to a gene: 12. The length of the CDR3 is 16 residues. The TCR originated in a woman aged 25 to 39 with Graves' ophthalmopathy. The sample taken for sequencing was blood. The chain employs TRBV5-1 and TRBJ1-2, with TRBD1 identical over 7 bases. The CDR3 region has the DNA TGCGCCAGCAGCTCCGCACTACAGGGGTTAAGCTATGGCTACACCTTC. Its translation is CASSSALQGLSYGYTF.